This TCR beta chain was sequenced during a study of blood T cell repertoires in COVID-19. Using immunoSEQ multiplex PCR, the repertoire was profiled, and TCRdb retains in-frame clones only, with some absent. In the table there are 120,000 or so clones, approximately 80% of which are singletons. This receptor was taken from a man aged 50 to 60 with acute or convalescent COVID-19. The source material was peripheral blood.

This CDR3 is CASSPSGLAGTGELFF. The CDR3 nucleotides are TGTGCCAGCAGCCCCTCGGGACTAGCGGGTACCGGGGAGCTGTTTTTT. This chain connects TRBV11-3 to TRBJ2-2; 12 bases are a match to TRBD2. CDR1 and CDR2 from the germline V gene are SGHNT and YENEEA. The CDR3 covers 16 residues. Unmatched junction bases numbered 6, after V lost 5 bases and J lost 5 bases.